This T cell receptor (beta chain) comes out of a study of blood T cell repertoires in COVID-19. The overall study: T cells, B-cell-depleted T cells, or PBMCs provided the cDNA or gDNA that served as material.

Concerning this clone: This specimen includes other DNA sequences encoding the same CDR3.

Repertoires were generated with immunoSEQ multiplex PCR, while TCRdb's copy carries only in-frame clones and drops some. Altogether around 270,000 clones are present, roughly 84% being singletons, with the ten largest covering approximately 1.4%. The sequence was obtained from a woman in her 40s who had recovered from COVID-19. Sample: peripheral blood.

The CDR3 is CAIRGTGNTEAFF. The CDR3 DNA is TGTGCCATCAGGGGTACAGGGAACACTGAAGCTTTCTTT. V and J are TRBV10-3 and TRBJ1-1; possible D gene TRBD1, 5 bases. This CDR3 is built from 13 residues. V was pared by 6 bases and J by 1 base, with 9 bases between. Looked up from germline, CDR1 is ENHRY and CDR2 is SYGVKD.